This passage covers 10 T cell receptor beta chains from one sample sequenced in a study of blood T cell repertoires in COVID-19. The assay was immunoSEQ multiplex PCR, and TCRdb's table has in-frame clones only and misses some. The sample lists more than 45,000 clones, about 79% occurring once. Material: peripheral blood. The receptor source for this set is a human donor in a cohort sampled during active COVID-19.

This clone has more than one count but fewer than ten. The chain recombines TRBV6-5 with TRBJ1-2; D unresolved. Germline assignment: CDR1 MNHEY and CDR2 SVGAGI. V lost 10 bases to trimming and J lost 8 bases, with 14 bases between them. This CDR3 spans 11 amino acids. CDR3 sequence reads: CAITWAMGYTF. In DNA, the CDR3 is TGTGCCATTACATGGGCTATGGGCTACACCTTC.

V usage is TRBV7-8 and J usage is TRBJ2-7; tentative D call: TRBD2 (6 bases). This CDR3 spans 15 amino acids. V lost 0 bases and J 6 bases, leaving 15 bases between the germline ends. Germline-derived CDR1 and CDR2 are SGHVS and FQNEAQ. The CDR3 region has the DNA TGTGCCAGCAGCTTAGCCGGGCCGGCAGCGGGCGAGCAGTACTTC. This codes for CASSLAGPAAGEQYF.

This clone was observed a handful of times. The V call is TRBV2, the J call TRBJ2-7; TRBD2 agrees at 8 bases. V lost 8 bases and J lost 2; bases outside the gene matches: 11. Germline lookup yields CDR1 SNHLY and CDR2 FYNNEI. The CDR3 is made up of 15 amino acids. The CDR3 loop is CASGTGGAGTYEQYF. In DNA, the CDR3 is TGTGCCAGCGGGACCGGGGGGGCCGGGACCTACGAGCAGTACTTC.

This chain uses TRBV7-2 with TRBJ2-7, with TRBD2 as a possible D gene (6 bases). Trimming shortened V by 2 bases and J by 2 bases, and 13 bases separated the two germline ends. Germline values: CDR1 SGHTA, CDR2 FQGNSA. The CDR3 is 15 residues long. Written as DNA, the CDR3 is TGTGCCAGCAGCTTAACGGGTAGCGGCACCTACGAGCAGTACTTC. Encoded protein: CASSLTGSGTYEQYF.

This chain connects TRBV6-8 to TRBJ1-1; 9 bases agree with TRBD1. Germline V gene lookup returns CDR1 MNHGY and CDR2 SAAAGT. V was pared by 2 bases and J by 5 bases, with 18 bases of the junction left unmatched. The CDR3 extends over 19 amino acids. The CDR3 nucleotides read TGTGCCAGCAGTTACCCCGCCGCGGGGACAGACAGGGGGAGAACTGAAGCTTTCTTT. Translating it yields CASSYPAAGTDRGRTEAFF.

The chain couples TRBV18 to TRBJ1-3; D is perhaps TRBD1 (5 bases). Germline assignment: CDR1 KGHSH and CDR2 LQKENI. V was shortened by 3 bases and J by 0 bases, with 12 bases between the two germline ends. CDR3 length: 16 residues. The CDR3 sequence is CASSPQGLSSGNTIYF. CDR3 bases: TGTGCCAGCTCACCTCAGGGCTTAAGCTCTGGAAACACCATATATTTT.

Here the CDR3 reads CASSSGGTGSYGYTF. In nucleotides, the CDR3 is TGTGCCAGCAGCTCCGGGGGGACAGGGAGCTATGGCTACACCTTC. The gene calls are TRBV11-2 and TRBJ1-2; TRBD1 matches at 9 bases. CDR3 length: 15 residues. Per germline, CDR1 SGHAT and CDR2 FQNNGV. Trimming took 4 bases from V and 4 from J; bases not matched to a gene: 7.

The genes are TRBV29-1 and TRBJ2-6, with D possibly matching TRBD2 (5 bases). The CDR3 is made up of 13 amino acids. Trimming shortened V by 4 bases and J by 2 bases, and 6 bases separated the two germline ends. Germline V gene sequence: CDR1 SQVTM, CDR2 ANQGSEA. The CDR3 nucleotides read TGCAGCGTTGCCGGGACTGGGGCCAACGTCCTGACTTTC. It specifies CSVAGTGANVLTF.

This chain uses TRBV6-5 with TRBJ2-7, with 8 bases lining up with TRBD2. Germline V gene sequence: CDR1 MNHEY, CDR2 SVGAGI. The CDR3 consists of 15 residues. V shed 0 bases and J 3 bases; nucleotides not matched to a gene: 4. The CDR3 loop reads CASSYSSGALYEQYF. The DNA for the CDR3 is TGTGCCAGCAGTTACTCTAGCGGGGCCCTCTACGAGCAGTACTTC.

The chain combines TRBV3-1 (or the pseudogene TRBV3-2) with TRBJ1-2, with 7 positions matching TRBD1. CDR1 and CDR2 from the germline V gene are LGHDT and YNNKEL (reference sequence). The CDR3 consists of 14 residues. J gave up 4 bases and V 2 bases, and 4 bases lay outside the gene matches. CDR3 bases: TGTGCCAGCAGCCAAAACAGGGGACCCTATGGCTACACCTTC. Its translation: CASSQNRGPYGYTF.